This entry concerns a single TCR beta chain. The entry originates in a study of monozygotic twins with inflammatory bowel disease. Researchers collected around 2.5 ml of blood per donor. The CDR3 is 13 residues long. The germline gives CDR1 MRHNA, CDR2 SNTAGT. With the 5' RACE reads reprocessed, TCRdb shows one record per CDR3 protein and no DNA. This repertoire includes roughly 320,000 distinct CDR3 sequences. The sequence was collected from a human donor with ulcerative colitis or Crohn's disease, or a healthy co-twin of an affected twin (not recorded which). Input material: blood. V and J are TRBV6-4 and TRBJ2-3. CDR3 residues: CASSVGLTDTQYF.